Presented here are 17 T cell receptor beta chains from one specimen sequenced in a study of T-cell memory formation after mild COVID-19. A single record per CDR3 protein comes from TCRdb applying MiXCR to the 5' RACE reads. Here the sample spans some 200,000 distinct CDR3 sequences, about a fifth being singletons. What was sequenced was PBMCs or a T cell subset sorted from them (not recorded which). All receptors derive from an adult woman who had mild COVID-19 (a few samples of this study predate the infection). Cell type and time point are not known.

This clonotype was recorded a few times. This chain connects TRBV5-1 to TRBJ2-1; TRBD1 aligns across 7 bases. Germline CDR1 reads SGHRS; CDR2 reads YFSETQ. The CDR3 is 16 amino acids. J was trimmed by 0 bases and V by 4 bases; bases with no gene match: 7. CDR3 in DNA: TGCGCCAGCAGCCCACAGGGGCCGAGCTCCTACAATGAGCAGTTCTTC. Residues: CASSPQGPSSYNEQFF.

This clonotype was found a few times. The chain carries TRBV28 and TRBJ2-3; 10 bases are shared with TRBD2. After removal of 3 bases from V and 0 bases from J, the junction contained 3 bases not matched to a gene. CDR3 length: 16 residues. Germline V gene data show CDR1 as MDHEN and CDR2 as SYDVKM. In nucleotides, the CDR3 is TGTGCCAGCAGTTTGATAGCGGGGGGTAGCACAGATACGCAGTATTTT. Protein sequence: CASSLIAGGSTDTQYF.

This clonotype was seen more than once but under ten times. The chain recombines TRBV5-1 with TRBJ1-1; D is unresolved. Trimming stripped 1 base from V and 6 bases from J, with 10 bases between. The CDR3 extends over 13 amino acids. Germline assignment: CDR1 SGHRS and CDR2 YFSETQ. DNA for the CDR3: TGCGCCAGCAGCTTGCTAACCGGGGCTGAAGCTTTCTTT. Translating it yields CASSLLTGAEAFF.

CDR3 loop: CASSQRDGGSGNTIYF. CDR3 DNA: TGCGCCAGCAGCCAAAGGGACGGAGGCTCTGGAAACACCATATATTTT. This chain connects TRBV4-1 to TRBJ1-3, with TRBD1 as a possible D gene (5 bases). Deletions cut 2 bases from V and 0 bases from J, with 11 bases between. This CDR3 is 16 amino acids long. Germline V gives CDR1 MGHRA, CDR2 YSYEKL.

This clonotype was found a few times. V usage is TRBV11-2 and J usage is TRBJ2-1; 8 nucleotides agree with TRBD1. V shed 6 bases and J 8 bases; nucleotides not matched to a gene: 0. Germline V gene lookup returns CDR1 SGHAT and CDR2 FQNNGV. The CDR3 has 11 amino acids. This CDR3 is CASRQGDEQFF. The CDR3 nucleotides read TGTGCCAGCAGACAGGGGGATGAGCAGTTCTTC.

The rearrangement links TRBV7-9 to TRBJ2-7, with 13 bases fitting TRBD2. CDR1 and CDR2 (germline): SEHNR, FQNEAQ (reference sequence). This CDR3 spans 17 amino acids. Losses at the gene ends were 6 bases for V and 3 bases for J; bases not matched to a gene: 11. The CDR3 sequence is CASSGLAGAWGSYEQYF. CDR3 in DNA: TGTGCCAGCAGTGGACTAGCGGGGGCCTGGGGGAGCTACGAGCAGTACTTC.

This clonotype has a handful of counts. This rearrangement joins TRBV7-9 to TRBJ2-1; no definite D call. The CDR3 contains 10 residues. The V end lost 3 bases, the J end lost 9 bases, and 3 bases lay between the germline ends. The V gene's germline CDR1 is SEHNR and CDR2 FQNEAQ (reference sequence). Written as DNA, the CDR3 is TGTGCCAGCAGCTTTAGTGAGCAGTTCTTC. Protein: CASSFSEQFF.

This chain links TRBV5-1 with TRBJ1-2, with D maybe TRBD1 (6 bases). This CDR3 region has 17 residues. Trimming shortened V by 0 bases and J by 4 bases, and 19 bases separated the two germline ends. From germline, CDR1 is SGHRS and CDR2 YFSETQ. CDR3 sequence (DNA): TGCGCCAGCAGCTTGGAGGCAGGGGCTGAGGATATCTATGGCTACACCTTC. Its translation: CASSLEAGAEDIYGYTF. Based on the CDR3 plus reference TRBV5-1 and TRBJ1-2, the full variable domain is KAGVTQTPRYLIKTRGQQVTLSCSPISGHRSVSWYQQTPGQGLQFLFEYFSETQRNKGNFPGRFSGRQFSNSRSEMNVSTLELGDSALYLCASSLEAGAEDIYGYTFGSGTRLTVV.

The rearrangement joins TRBV6-5 to TRBJ2-6, with 8 bases aligning to TRBD1. The J segment lost 0 bases and the V segment lost 5 bases, leaving 12 bases of the junction unmatched. This CDR3 region has 19 residues. In germline, CDR1 is MNHEY, CDR2 SVGAGI. The CDR3 sequence is CASSVPRWTGSSGANVLTF. The CDR3 DNA reads as TGTGCCAGCAGTGTCCCCCGGTGGACAGGGAGCTCTGGGGCCAACGTCCTGACTTTC.

This clonotype was seen more than once but under ten times. The V and J genes are TRBV11-3 and TRBJ2-5; D call uncertain. The ends were cut back, 6 bases at V and 5 bases at J, with 10 bases in the middle. The CDR3 runs to 12 residues. Germline loops: CDR1 SGHNT, CDR2 YENEEA. The CDR3 is CASRTVSETQYF. In DNA, the CDR3 is TGTGCCAGCAGAACGGTGTCTGAGACCCAGTACTTC.

This clonotype appeared once. The chain links TRBV24-1 to TRBJ2-1; 12 bases match TRBD1. The CDR3 is 20 residues long. V shed 2 bases, J shed 5 bases, and the junction held 15 bases outside the gene matches. In germline, CDR1 is KGHDR, CDR2 SFDVKD. The CDR3: CATSDSTPGGQGAGNNEQFF. The CDR3 nucleotides read TGTGCCACCAGTGATTCGACACCGGGGGGACAGGGGGCAGGGAACAATGAGCAGTTCTTC.

The chain has TRBV6-2 or TRBV6-3 and TRBJ2-2; TRBD1 aligns across 9 bases. The J segment lost 3 bases and the V segment lost 8 bases, leaving 4 bases of the junction unmatched. The CDR3 is 14 residues long. CDR1 and CDR2 from the germline V gene are MNHEY and SVGEGT. The CDR3 nucleotides read TGTGCCAGCGCCCGGACAGGGGACACCGGGGAGCTGTTTTTT. Translated, it gives CASARTGDTGELFF.

This clonotype is a singleton in its sample. This chain joins TRBV12-3 or TRBV12-4 and TRBJ1-2; TRBD1 agrees at 7 bases. Trimming took 1 base from V and 11 from J; bases not matched to a gene: 7. The CDR3 runs 13 residues. The CDR3 loop is CASSLGTGTPYTF. The CDR3 DNA follows: TGTGCCAGCAGTTTAGGGACAGGCACCCCTTACACCTTC.

The V and J genes are TRBV30 and TRBJ2-7; the D gene could be TRBD1 or TRBD2 (5 bases each). The CDR3 covers 12 residues. Trimming removed 5 bases from V and 0 bases from J, with 8 bases in between. In germline, CDR1 is GTSNPN, CDR2 SVGIG (reference sequence). The CDR3 loop is CAWVGDSYEQYF. In DNA form, the CDR3 reads TGTGCCTGGGTGGGGGACTCCTACGAGCAGTACTTC.

This clonotype was seen only a few times. The chain is built from TRBV6-5 and TRBJ1-1, with D perhaps TRBD1 (6 bases). CDR1 MNHEY and CDR2 SVGAGI come from the germline V gene. V shed 2 bases and J shed 5 bases, with 27 bases lying between them. CDR3 size: 19 residues. The CDR3 protein is CASSYRTKGGAQIRTEAFF. In nucleotides, the CDR3 is TGTGCCAGCAGTTACCGAACCAAGGGGGGGGCGCAAATTAGGACTGAAGCTTTCTTT.

This clonotype was seen a few times. The chain employs TRBV12-3 or TRBV12-4 and TRBJ1-1, with D tentatively TRBD1 (5 bases). The CDR3 is 11 residues long. Trimming removed 2 bases at V and 8 bases at J, with 6 bases between. The CDR3 sequence is CASSLTGEAFF. DNA of the CDR3: TGTGCCAGCAGTTTAACAGGCGAAGCTTTCTTT.

This clonotype was seen more than once but under ten times. This chain links TRBV20-1 with TRBJ2-1, with D uncertain. Trimming cost V 5 bases and J 4 bases, with 12 bases left between them. The CDR3 is made up of 13 amino acids. Germline loops: CDR1 DFQATT, CDR2 SNEGSKA (reference sequence). CDR3 region: CSAPNFGYNEQFF. The DNA of the CDR3 is TGCAGTGCTCCGAACTTTGGATACAATGAGCAGTTCTTC.